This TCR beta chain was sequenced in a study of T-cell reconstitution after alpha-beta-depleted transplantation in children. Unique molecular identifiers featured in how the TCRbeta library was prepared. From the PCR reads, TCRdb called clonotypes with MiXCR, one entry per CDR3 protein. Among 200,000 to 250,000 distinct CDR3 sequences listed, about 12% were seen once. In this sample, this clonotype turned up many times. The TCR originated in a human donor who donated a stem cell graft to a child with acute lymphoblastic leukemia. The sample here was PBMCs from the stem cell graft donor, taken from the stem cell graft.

CDR3 sequence: CAIRTGPRTGELFF. CDR3 DNA sequence: TGTGCCATCAGGACAGGTCCCCGGACCGGGGAGCTGTTTTTT. The chain uses TRBV10-3 and TRBJ2-2, with D perhaps matching TRBD1 (6 bases). V was cut by 6 bases and J by 5 bases, with 13 bases left in between. This CDR3 is built from 14 residues. CDR1 ENHRY and CDR2 SYGVKD come from the germline V gene.